The subject of this entry is one TCR beta chain. Its cognate antigen is unknown. This sample stems from a study of shared clonotypes between healthy human individuals. About the research overall: Each donor contributed plates that comprised three CD4 naive, three CD4 memory, two CD8 naive and one CD8 memory.

CD45RO-negative, CCR7-selected cells formed the naive CD8 fraction, which excluded terminally differentiated effector memory CD45RA+ cells. Only Caucasian adults living in Nashville, Tennessee served as donors. Study-wide findings and caveats: As a rule, naive subsets had a larger estimated richness than memory subsets.

Researchers divided each subset's genomic DNA evenly across several immunoSEQ plates. The repertoire was sequenced with immunoSEQ multiplex PCR; TCRdb's copy has only in-frame clones and lacks some. The data hold about 600,000 clones, with 98% observed a single time. The V gene's germline CDR1 is SGHDN and CDR2 FVKESK. With V trimmed by 4 bases and J by 5 bases, 11 bases remained unmatched. This CDR3 is built from 16 residues. Sequencing was done on a sample of naive CD8+ T cells sorted from blood. The chain has TRBV14 and TRBJ1-3, with 7 bases that match TRBD1. The source is a man in his thirties or forties in good health. The CDR3 sequence is CASSPLEYRGRNTIYF. The DNA for the CDR3 is TGTGCCAGCAGCCCGCTTGAATACAGGGGCCGAAACACCATATATTTT. The variable domain in full, with the rest retrieved from reference TRBV14 and TRBJ1-3, is EAGVTQFPSHSVIEKGQTVTLRCDPISGHDNLYWYRRVMGKEIKFLLHFVKESKQDESGMPNNRFLAERTGGTYSTLKVQPAELEDSGVYFCASSPLEYRGRNTIYFGEGSWLTVV.